The 22 T cell receptor beta chains presented below share a single source sample, sequenced in a study of blood T cell repertoires in COVID-19. The data were produced by immunoSEQ multiplex PCR, yet TCRdb's version contains in-frame clones alone and is incomplete. Seen here are 50,000 or so clones, 65% to 85% observed once, and the top ten hold about 60%. The sequenced sample was peripheral blood. Receptor source: a man aged 70 or older with acute or convalescent COVID-19.

The CDR3 here is CASSPTSGWTGELFF. Here the CDR3 DNA reads TGTGCCAGCAGTCCGACTAGCGGGTGGACCGGGGAGCTGTTTTTT. The V call is TRBV6-2 or TRBV6-3, the J call TRBJ2-2; TRBD2 agrees at 10 bases. The V gene end was trimmed by 5 bases and the J gene end by 5 bases; junction bases not matched to a gene: 5. The germline CDR1 and CDR2 sequences are MNHEY and SVGEGT. The CDR3 has 15 amino acids.

The V gene is TRBV5-3, the J gene TRBJ1-1, with a possible D match to TRBD1 (6 bases). TRBV5-3 is given ORF status, its function remaining uncertain. The CDR3 is 18 residues long. The ends were cut back, 4 bases at V and 3 bases at J, with 25 bases in the middle. This chain's CDR3 is CARSRITRQVLGDTEAFF. The CDR3 DNA reads TGTGCCAGAAGCCGCATCACGAGACAGGTACTAGGGGACACTGAAGCTTTCTTT.

V and J are TRBV19 and TRBJ2-1, with a possible D match to TRBD1 (5 bases). The CDR3 length is 13 residues. Trimming pared 5 bases from V and 7 bases from J, leaving 12 bases between. Germline CDR1 and CDR2: LNHDA and SQIVND (reference sequence). CDR3 in amino acids: CASSHDRSNEQFF. DNA for the CDR3: TGTGCCAGTAGTCACGACAGATCAAATGAGCAGTTCTTC.

This sequence joins TRBV29-1 and TRBJ1-1, with TRBD1 identical over 7 bases. The J segment lost 1 base and the V segment lost 3 bases, leaving 11 bases of the junction unmatched. Per the germline V gene, CDR1 is SQVTM and CDR2 is ANQGSEA. This CDR3 is built from 16 residues. The CDR3 is CSVDWAIQGGNTEAFF. DNA of the CDR3: TGCAGCGTTGATTGGGCCATTCAGGGGGGGAACACTGAAGCTTTCTTT.

The chain is built from TRBV27 and TRBJ2-7; 10 nucleotides line up with TRBD1. After removal of 5 bases from V and 10 bases from J, the junction contained 14 bases not matched to a gene. The CDR3 is made up of 15 amino acids. CDR1 MNHEY and CDR2 SMNVEV come from the germline V gene (reference sequence). CDR3 in DNA: TGTGCCAGCAGTGCCGTGACAGGGGGCGCAGAAGTCCAGTACTTC. Its protein is CASSAVTGGAEVQYF.

The chain employs TRBV11-2 and TRBJ1-6; D unresolved. Trimming took off 5 bases at V and 8 bases at J, with 19 bases between the two ends. CDR3 size: 16 residues. Germline V gene lookup returns CDR1 SGHAT and CDR2 FQNNGV. The CDR3 nucleotides are TGTGCCAGCAGCCCCCTAGTGGCTCCAGAGCATTCACCCCTCCACTTT. It specifies CASSPLVAPEHSPLHF. Full variable domain (missing parts from reference TRBV11-2 and TRBJ1-6): EAGVAQSPRYKIIEKRQSVAFWCNPISGHATLYWYQQILGQGPKLLIQFQNNGVVDDSQLPKDRFSAERLKGVDSTLKIQPAKLEDSAVYLCASSPLVAPEHSPLHFGNGTRLTVT.

This chain joins TRBV2 and TRBJ2-7; a possible D gene is TRBD2 (5 bases). V lost 6 bases and J lost 7, with 22 bases in between. This CDR3 region has 15 residues. The germline V gene has CDR1 SNHLY and CDR2 FYNNEI. The CDR3 region has the DNA TGTGCCAGCAGGACCGGGGTGAATCCCCCCGGGGAGCAGTACTTC. Translated, it gives CASRTGVNPPGEQYF.

The gene calls are TRBV15 and TRBJ2-7; maybe TRBD1 (6 bases). The CDR3 runs 15 residues. CDR1 and CDR2 from the germline V gene are LNHNV and YYDKDF (reference sequence). Trimming stripped 0 bases from V and 6 bases from J, with 15 bases between. The CDR3 nucleotides read TGTGCCACCAGCAGAGACCGGACAGCGACGGGCGAGCAGTACTTC. The encoded protein is CATSRDRTATGEQYF.

The chain recombines TRBV6-2 or TRBV6-3 with TRBJ2-6; unclear D gene. The germline CDR1 and CDR2 sequences are MNHEY and SVGEGT. V was pared by 4 bases and J by 4 bases, with 11 bases between. The CDR3 length is 15 residues. DNA for the CDR3: TGTGCCAGCAGTTCGGTAGCTTCGGGGGCCAACGTCCTGACTTTC. Translation: CASSSVASGANVLTF.

This clone came up once. This chain joins TRBV30 and TRBJ2-3; a possible D gene is TRBD2 (5 bases). Germline CDR1 is GTSNPN and CDR2 is SVGIG (reference sequence). Trimming pared 4 bases from V and 2 bases from J, leaving 10 bases between. This CDR3 has 13 amino acids. The chain's CDR3 is CAWNAGNTDTQYF. CDR3 coding DNA: TGTGCCTGGAACGCGGGCAACACAGATACGCAGTATTTT.

The chain combines TRBV19 with TRBJ1-4; the D gene is possibly TRBD1 (6 bases). The CDR3 runs to 14 residues. V gave up 3 bases and J gave up 6 bases, with 11 bases separating them. Germline CDR1 is LNHDA and CDR2 is SQIVND (reference sequence). The CDR3 sequence: CASSIGGGDEKLFF. The CDR3 DNA follows: TGTGCCAGTAGTATCGGTGGGGGCGATGAAAAACTGTTTTTT.

V usage is TRBV11-3 and J usage is TRBJ2-2; D ambiguous. Germline assignment: CDR1 SGHNT and CDR2 YENEEA. Trimming removed 1 base from V and 1 base from J, with 4 bases in between. This CDR3 has 14 amino acids. The CDR3 region has the DNA TGTGCCAGCAGCTTAGTCCAGAACACCGGGGAGCTGTTTTTT. As protein: CASSLVQNTGELFF. Using reference TRBV11-3 and TRBJ2-2 for the parts outside the CDR3, the full variable domain is EAGVVQSPRYKIIEKKQPVAFWCNPISGHNTLYWYLQNLGQGPELLIRYENEEAVDDSQLPKDRFSAERLKGVDSTLKIQPAELGDSAVYLCASSLVQNTGELFFGEGSRLTVL.

V usage is TRBV7-9 and J usage is TRBJ2-3; TRBD2 is a possible D gene (5 bases). The V gene's germline CDR1 is SEHNR and CDR2 FQNEAQ (reference sequence). The CDR3 is made up of 16 amino acids. The V and J ends lost 1 base and 0 bases respectively, with 11 bases between them. As DNA, the CDR3 is TGTGCCAGCAGCTTAGACGTAGCGTCTAGCACAGATACGCAGTATTTT. Amino acid sequence: CASSLDVASSTDTQYF.

This chain uses TRBV15 with TRBJ2-5, with 8 bases aligning to TRBD1. Germline trimming cut 1 base from V and 7 bases from J; bases unmatched to any gene: 11. Per germline, CDR1 LNHNV and CDR2 YYDKDF (reference sequence). The CDR3 sequence is 16 residues long. In nucleotides, the CDR3 is TGTGCCACCAGCAGAGGGGGGACAGGAGGCACGGGGACCCAGTACTTC. This gives the protein CATSRGGTGGTGTQYF.

Here the CDR3 DNA reads TGCGCCAGCAGTCAGACAGGGTCGAACACTGAAGCTTTCTTT. It yields the protein CASSQTGSNTEAFF. This rearrangement joins TRBV5-1 to TRBJ1-1; TRBD1 agrees at 7 bases. CDR3 size: 14 residues. V trimming: 5 bases; J trimming: 1 base; junction bases outside the gene matches: 5. The germline V gene has CDR1 SGHRS and CDR2 YFSETQ.

The chain links TRBV3-1 (or the pseudogene TRBV3-2) to TRBJ1-5; D unclear. Germline V CDR1 and CDR2: LGHDT, YNNKEL (reference sequence). The CDR3 runs to 15 residues. The germline V and J ends were trimmed by 1 base and 4 bases, with 11 bases remaining between them. This chain's CDR3 is CASSQGMSGNQPQHF. The CDR3 bases are TGTGCCAGCAGCCAAGGAATGAGCGGGAATCAGCCCCAGCATTTT.

V usage is TRBV5-8 and J usage is TRBJ1-5; D ambiguous. V gave up 7 bases and J gave up 7 bases, with 12 bases separating them. The germline CDR1 and CDR2 sequences are SGHTS and YDEGEE. The CDR3 loop spans 12 amino acids. CDR3 protein: CASAYLGQPQHF. CDR3 nucleotide sequence: TGTGCCAGCGCCTACCTCGGGCAGCCCCAGCATTTT. The whole variable domain, filled in from reference TRBV5-8 and TRBJ1-5, reads EAGVTQSPTHLIKTRGQQATLRCSPISGHTSVYWYQQALGLGLQFLLWYDEGEERNRGNFPPRFSGRQFPNYSSELNVNALELEDSALYLCASAYLGQPQHFGDGTRLSIL.

This chain links TRBV4-2 with TRBJ1-3; 8 bases agree with TRBD1. The CDR3 totals 16 residues. CDR1 and CDR2 (germline): LGHNA, YNFKEQ. V gave up 3 bases and J gave up 2 bases; unmatched junction bases: 6. CDR3 loop: CASSQAQGATGNTIYF. DNA for the CDR3: TGTGCCAGCAGCCAGGCCCAGGGGGCGACTGGAAACACCATATATTTT.

The gene calls are TRBV28 and TRBJ1-2; the D is unclear. V lost 3 bases to trimming and J lost 4 bases, with 6 bases between them. The CDR3 has 12 amino acids. The germline V gene has CDR1 MDHEN and CDR2 SYDVKM. CDR3 protein: CASSFSVYGYTF. The DNA of the CDR3 is TGTGCCAGCAGTTTTTCCGTCTATGGCTACACCTTC.

J is TRBJ1-4 and V is TRBV7-9, with D hard to call. The CDR3 length is 11 residues. CDR1 is SEHNR, CDR2 FQNEAQ, per germline (reference sequence). V lost 2 bases, J lost 8 bases, and 3 bases lay in between. The CDR3 protein is CASSLQEKLFF. The CDR3 DNA is TGTGCCAGCAGCTTACAAGAAAAACTGTTTTTT.

The chain links TRBV18 to TRBJ2-1; 7 bases line up with TRBD1. The ends lost 3 bases at V and 4 bases at J; junction bases unmatched: 9. Germline V gene lookup returns CDR1 KGHSH and CDR2 LQKENI. This CDR3 contains 16 residues. CDR3 protein: CASSPYETGRYNEQFF. The CDR3 region has the DNA TGTGCCAGCTCACCCTACGAGACAGGGCGATACAATGAGCAGTTCTTC. The entire variable domain, with the rest obtained from reference TRBV18 and TRBJ2-1, is as follows: NAGVMQNPRHLVRRRGQEARLRCSPMKGHSHVYWYRQLPEEGLKFMVYLQKENIIDESGMPKERFSAEFPKEGPSILRIQQVVRGDSAAYFCASSPYETGRYNEQFFGPGTRLTVL.

CDR3 region: CASSPSGRAETQYF. In nucleotides, the CDR3 is TGTGCCAGCTCACCATCGGGCAGGGCAGAGACCCAGTACTTC. The V and J genes are TRBV18 and TRBJ2-5, with D possibly TRBD1 on 5 matching bases. The CDR3 consists of 14 residues. Trimming stripped 2 bases from V and 4 bases from J, with 11 bases between. The germline V gene has CDR1 KGHSH and CDR2 LQKENI.